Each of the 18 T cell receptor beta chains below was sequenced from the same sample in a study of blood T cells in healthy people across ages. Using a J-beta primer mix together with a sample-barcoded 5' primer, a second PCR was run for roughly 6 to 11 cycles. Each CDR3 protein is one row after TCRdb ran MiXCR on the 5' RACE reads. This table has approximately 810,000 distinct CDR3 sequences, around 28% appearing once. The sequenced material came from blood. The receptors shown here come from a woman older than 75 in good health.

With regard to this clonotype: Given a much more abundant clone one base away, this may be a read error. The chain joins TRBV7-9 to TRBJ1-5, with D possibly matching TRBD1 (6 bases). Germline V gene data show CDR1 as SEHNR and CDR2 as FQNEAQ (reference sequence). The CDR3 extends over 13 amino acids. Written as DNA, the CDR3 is TGTACCAGCAGCTTAAAGGGGGGTCAGCCCCAGCATTTT. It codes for CTSSLKGGQPQHF. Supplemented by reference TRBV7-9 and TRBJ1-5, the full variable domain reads DTGVSQNPRHKITKRGQNVTFRCDPISEHNRLYWYRQTLGQGPEFLTYFQNEAQLEKSRLLSDRFSAERPKGSFSTLEIQRTEQGDSAMYLCTSSLKGGQPQHFGDGTRLSIL.

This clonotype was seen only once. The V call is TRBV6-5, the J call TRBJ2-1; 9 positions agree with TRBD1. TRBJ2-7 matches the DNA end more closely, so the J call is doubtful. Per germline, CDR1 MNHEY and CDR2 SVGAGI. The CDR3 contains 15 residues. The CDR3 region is CASSAQWDRVNEQYF. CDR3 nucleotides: TGTGCCAGCAGCGCCCAGTGGGACAGGGTAAACGAGCAGTACTTC.

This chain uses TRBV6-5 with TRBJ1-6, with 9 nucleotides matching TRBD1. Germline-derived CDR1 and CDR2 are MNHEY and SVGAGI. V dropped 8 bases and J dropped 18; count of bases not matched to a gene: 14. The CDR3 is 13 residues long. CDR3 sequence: CASGDRDNSSPHF. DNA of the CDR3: TGTGCCAGCGGGGACAGGGACAATTCATCCCCCCACTTT.

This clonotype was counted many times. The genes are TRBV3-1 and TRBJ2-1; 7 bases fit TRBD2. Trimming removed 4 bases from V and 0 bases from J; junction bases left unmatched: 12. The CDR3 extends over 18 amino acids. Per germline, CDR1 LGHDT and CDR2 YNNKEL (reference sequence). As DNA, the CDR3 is TGTGCCAGCAGCCCATGGGAGGGTTGGGGGAGCTCCTACAATGAGCAGTTCTTC. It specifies CASSPWEGWGSSYNEQFF.

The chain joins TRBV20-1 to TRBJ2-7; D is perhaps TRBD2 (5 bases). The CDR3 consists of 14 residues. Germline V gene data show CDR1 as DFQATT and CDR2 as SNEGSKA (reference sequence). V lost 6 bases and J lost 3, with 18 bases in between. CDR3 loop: CSAPAAGGVYEQYF. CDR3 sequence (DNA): TGCAGTGCCCCAGCCGCGGGCGGTGTCTACGAGCAGTACTTC.

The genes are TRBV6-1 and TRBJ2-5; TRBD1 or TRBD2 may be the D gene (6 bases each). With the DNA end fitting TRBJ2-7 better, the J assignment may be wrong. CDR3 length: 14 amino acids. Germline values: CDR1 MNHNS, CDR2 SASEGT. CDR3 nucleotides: TGTGCCAGCAGTGAGCGGCAGGGGAGGAACGAGCAGTACTTC. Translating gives CASSERQGRNEQYF.

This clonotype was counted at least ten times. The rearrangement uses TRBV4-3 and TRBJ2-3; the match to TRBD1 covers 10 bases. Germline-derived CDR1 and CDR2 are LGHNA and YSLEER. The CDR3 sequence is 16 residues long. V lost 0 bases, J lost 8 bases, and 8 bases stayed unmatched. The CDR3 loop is CASSQDTGQGVRTQYF. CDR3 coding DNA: TGCGCCAGCAGCCAAGATACTGGACAGGGGGTCCGTACGCAGTATTTT.

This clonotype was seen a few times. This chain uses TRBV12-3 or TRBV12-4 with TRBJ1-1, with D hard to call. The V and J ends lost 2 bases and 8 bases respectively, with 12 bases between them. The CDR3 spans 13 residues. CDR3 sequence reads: CASSLSGSAEAFF. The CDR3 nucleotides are TGTGCCAGCAGTTTAAGTGGTTCGGCGGAAGCTTTCTTT.

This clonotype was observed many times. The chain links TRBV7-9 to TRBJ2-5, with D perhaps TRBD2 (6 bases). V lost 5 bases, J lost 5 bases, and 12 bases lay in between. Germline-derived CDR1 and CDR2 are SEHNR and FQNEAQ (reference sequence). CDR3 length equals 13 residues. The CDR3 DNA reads TGTGCCAGCAGCCCTGGGAGGAGGGAGACCCAGTACTTC. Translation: CASSPGRRETQYF.

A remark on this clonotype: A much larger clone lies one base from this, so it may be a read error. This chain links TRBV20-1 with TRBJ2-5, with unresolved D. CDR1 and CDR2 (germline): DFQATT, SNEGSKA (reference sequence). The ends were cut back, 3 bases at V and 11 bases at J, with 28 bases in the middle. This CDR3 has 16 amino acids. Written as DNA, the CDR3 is TGCAGTGCTAGGATTATTAAGGAGAGCTCCTACAATGAGCAGTACTTC. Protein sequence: CSARIIKESSYNEQYF.

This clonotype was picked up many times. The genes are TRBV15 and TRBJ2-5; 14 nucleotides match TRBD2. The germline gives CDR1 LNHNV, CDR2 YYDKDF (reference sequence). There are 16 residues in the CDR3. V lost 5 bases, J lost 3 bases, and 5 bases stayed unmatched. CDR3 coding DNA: TGTGCCACCAGCCGATGGACTAGCGGGGGGAAAGAGACCCAGTACTTC. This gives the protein CATSRWTSGGKETQYF.

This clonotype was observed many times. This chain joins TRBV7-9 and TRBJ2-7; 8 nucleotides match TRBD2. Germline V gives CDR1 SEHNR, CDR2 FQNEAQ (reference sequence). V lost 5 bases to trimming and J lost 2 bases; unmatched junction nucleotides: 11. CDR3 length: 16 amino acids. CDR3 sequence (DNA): TGTGCCAGCAGCCCCGGGGGGGCGCCTCCCACCTACGAGCAGTACTTC. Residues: CASSPGGAPPTYEQYF.

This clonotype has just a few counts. The CDR3 loop reads CASSSKGAGEQYF. In nucleotides, the CDR3 is TGTGCCAGCAGTTCTAAGGGGGCCGGGGAGCAGTACTTC. V is TRBV6-2 or TRBV6-3 and J is TRBJ2-7, with TRBD1 identical over 7 bases. This CDR3 has 13 amino acids. The trim removed 4 bases at V and 7 bases at J, leaving 7 bases unmatched. Germline V gene data show CDR1 as MNHEY and CDR2 as SVGEGT.

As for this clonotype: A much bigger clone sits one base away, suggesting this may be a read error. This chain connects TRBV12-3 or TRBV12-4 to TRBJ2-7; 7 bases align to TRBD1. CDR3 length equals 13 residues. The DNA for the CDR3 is TGTGCCAGCAGACCGACAGGGTCCTACGTGCAGTACTTC. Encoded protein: CASRPTGSYVQYF.

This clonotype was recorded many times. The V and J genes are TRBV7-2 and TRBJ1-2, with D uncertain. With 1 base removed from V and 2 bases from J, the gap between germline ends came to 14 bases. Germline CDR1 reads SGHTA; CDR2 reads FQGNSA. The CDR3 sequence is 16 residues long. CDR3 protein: CASSLGRPKGNYGYTF. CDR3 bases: TGTGCCAGCAGCTTAGGTAGACCAAAGGGCAACTATGGCTACACCTTC.

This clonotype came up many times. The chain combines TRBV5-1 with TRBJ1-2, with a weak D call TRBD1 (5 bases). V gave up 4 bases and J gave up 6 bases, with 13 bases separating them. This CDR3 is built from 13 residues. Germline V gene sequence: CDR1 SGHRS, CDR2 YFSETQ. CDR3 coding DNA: TGCGCCAGCAGCGTTCAGGGAGCAGATGGCTACACCTTC. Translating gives CASSVQGADGYTF.

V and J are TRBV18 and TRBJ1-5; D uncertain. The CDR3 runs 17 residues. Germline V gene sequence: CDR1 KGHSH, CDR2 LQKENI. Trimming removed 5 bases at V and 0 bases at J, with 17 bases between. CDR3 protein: CASSSPGNLVSNQPQHF. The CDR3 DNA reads TGTGCCAGCTCATCCCCCGGAAACTTAGTTAGCAATCAGCCCCAGCATTTT.

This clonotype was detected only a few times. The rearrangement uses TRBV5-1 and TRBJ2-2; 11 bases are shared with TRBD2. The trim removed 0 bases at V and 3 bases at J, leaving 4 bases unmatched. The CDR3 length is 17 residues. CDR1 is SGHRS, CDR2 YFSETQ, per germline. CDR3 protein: CASSLALAGGDTGELFF. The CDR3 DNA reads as TGCGCCAGCAGCTTGGCTCTAGCGGGGGGTGACACCGGGGAGCTGTTTTTT.